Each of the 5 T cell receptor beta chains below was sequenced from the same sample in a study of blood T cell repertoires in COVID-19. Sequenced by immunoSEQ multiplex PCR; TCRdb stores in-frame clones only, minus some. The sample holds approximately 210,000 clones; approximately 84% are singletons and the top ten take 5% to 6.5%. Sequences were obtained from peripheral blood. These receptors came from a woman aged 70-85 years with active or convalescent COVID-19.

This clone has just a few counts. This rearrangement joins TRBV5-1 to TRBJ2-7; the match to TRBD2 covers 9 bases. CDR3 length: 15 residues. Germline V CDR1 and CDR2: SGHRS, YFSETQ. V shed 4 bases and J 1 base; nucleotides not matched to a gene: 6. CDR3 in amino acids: CASSHTSGPSYEQYF. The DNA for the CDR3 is TGCGCCAGCAGCCACACTAGCGGGCCTTCCTACGAGCAGTACTTC.

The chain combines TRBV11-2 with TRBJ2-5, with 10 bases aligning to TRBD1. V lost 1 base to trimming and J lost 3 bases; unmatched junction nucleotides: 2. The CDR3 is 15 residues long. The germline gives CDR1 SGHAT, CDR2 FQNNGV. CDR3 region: CASSLVGTGEETQYF. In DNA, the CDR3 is TGTGCCAGCAGCTTAGTTGGGACAGGGGAAGAGACCCAGTACTTC.

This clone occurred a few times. The CDR3 DNA sequence: TGTGCCAGCAGCCGCTGGGAAAGGGGGCATTCACCCCTCCACTTT. Its translation is CASSRWERGHSPLHF. V is TRBV3-1 (or the pseudogene TRBV3-2) and J is TRBJ1-6; the match to TRBD1 covers 7 bases. Germline V gene data show CDR1 as LGHDT and CDR2 as YNNKEL (reference sequence). The CDR3 covers 15 residues. The J segment lost 8 bases and the V segment lost 4 bases, leaving 8 bases of the junction unmatched.

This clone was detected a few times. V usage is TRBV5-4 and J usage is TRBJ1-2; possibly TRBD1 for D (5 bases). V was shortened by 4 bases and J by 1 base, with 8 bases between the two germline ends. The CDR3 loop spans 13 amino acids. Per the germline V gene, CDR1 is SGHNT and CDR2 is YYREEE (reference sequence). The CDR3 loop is CASSPGGNYGYTF. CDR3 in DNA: TGTGCCAGCAGCCCCGGGGGTAACTATGGCTACACCTTC.

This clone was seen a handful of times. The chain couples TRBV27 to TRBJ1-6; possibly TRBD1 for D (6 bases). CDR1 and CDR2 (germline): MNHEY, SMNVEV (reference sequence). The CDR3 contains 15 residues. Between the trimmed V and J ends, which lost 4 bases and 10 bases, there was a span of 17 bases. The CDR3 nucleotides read TGTGCCAGCAGTTCATGGGACATATCGGGATCACCCCTCCACTTT. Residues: CASSSWDISGSPLHF.